Listed below are T cell receptor beta chains from one sample, sequenced in a study of Ad26.COV2.S vaccination and SARS-CoV-2 variants. Sequencing was performed with immunoSEQ multiplex PCR; in TCRdb, only in-frame clones are kept and a portion is missing. The sample lists 300,000 to 350,000 clones, around 90% occurring once. The material was peripheral blood, obtained in a trial of Ad26.COV2.S vaccine versus placebo. The origin of the receptors is a person aged 18 to 59 who received the Ad26.COV2.S COVID-19 vaccine or a placebo. CDR3s include the opening cysteine and the closing phenylalanine or tryptophan. The D gene is left open where the match is weak. Expanded clones are given a class, and other clones once, few, many or no size at all.

CDR3nt: TGTGCCAGCAGCTTACGGAGTAACTATGGCTACACCTTC
CDR3aa: CASSLRSNYGYTF
abundance: NA
v_gene: TRBV5-6
j_gene: TRBJ1-2
d_gene: NA

CDR3nt: TGTGCCAGCAGCCCGCCGGGGGGGGACACTGAAGCTTTCTTT
CDR3aa: CASSPPGGDTEAFF
abundance: NA
v_gene: TRBV4-2
j_gene: TRBJ1-1
d_gene: NA

CDR3nt: TGTGCCAGTAGTATAGAAAGCGGGGGATACAATGAGCAGTTCTTC
CDR3aa: CASSIESGGYNEQFF
abundance: NA
v_gene: TRBV19
j_gene: TRBJ2-1
d_gene: TRBD2

CDR3nt: TGTGCCAGTAGTCACTTCGGGCAGGGCTACGAGCAGTACTTC
CDR3aa: CASSHFGQGYEQYF
abundance: NA
v_gene: TRBV19
j_gene: TRBJ2-7
d_gene: NA

CDR3nt: TGTGCCAGCAGCTTAAAATTCCAGAGAGGGTCCTACGAGCAGTACTTC
CDR3aa: CASSLKFQRGSYEQYF
abundance: NA
v_gene: TRBV7-2
j_gene: TRBJ2-7
d_gene: NA

CDR3nt: TGTGCCAGCAGCTTAGGCGGTAGCGGGAGTTTTTCCTACGAGCAGTACTTC
CDR3aa: CASSLGGSGSFSYEQYF
abundance: NA
v_gene: TRBV13
j_gene: TRBJ2-7
d_gene: TRBD2

CDR3nt: TGTGCCAGCAGTTCCGATAACAGGGGCACAACAGATACGCAGTACTTT
CDR3aa: CASSSDNRGTTDTQYF
abundance: NA
v_gene: TRBV28
j_gene: TRBJ2-3
d_gene: TRBD1

CDR3nt: TGTGCCAGCAGGAGGGAATCGGCAGATACGCAGTATTTT
CDR3aa: CASRRESADTQYF
abundance: NA
v_gene: TRBV6-5
j_gene: TRBJ2-3
d_gene: NA

CDR3nt: TGTGCCAGCAGCTCGACTAGCGGGGGTCATACCTACGAGCAGTACTTC
CDR3aa: CASSSTSGGHTYEQYF
abundance: few
v_gene: TRBV7-9
j_gene: TRBJ2-7
d_gene: TRBD2

CDR3nt: TGTGCCAGCAGCTCCAGACCTCCCTATAGCGGCCTAACCTACGAGCAGTACTTC
CDR3aa: CASSSRPPYSGLTYEQYF
abundance: NA
v_gene: TRBV7-2
j_gene: TRBJ2-7
d_gene: NA

CDR3nt: TGTGCCAGCTCCGCCCAGGGGGATCAGCCCCAGCATTTT
CDR3aa: CASSAQGDQPQHF
abundance: NA
v_gene: TRBV18
j_gene: TRBJ1-5
d_gene: TRBD1

CDR3nt: TGTGCCAGCAGCCCCTCGGCCTACGCAATGAATGAAAAACTGTTTTTT
CDR3aa: CASSPSAYAMNEKLFF
abundance: once
v_gene: TRBV6-4
j_gene: TRBJ1-4
d_gene: NA

CDR3nt: TGTGCCAGCAGTTACTCGGGGGTCGGATCACCCCTCCACTTT
CDR3aa: CASSYSGVGSPLHF
abundance: NA
v_gene: TRBV6-5
j_gene: TRBJ1-6
d_gene: NA

CDR3nt: TGTGCCAGCAGCCCAGCCAGCACGGGGGTTGGCAATCAGCCCCAGCATTTT
CDR3aa: CASSPASTGVGNQPQHF
abundance: NA
v_gene: TRBV7-8
j_gene: TRBJ1-5
d_gene: NA

CDR3nt: TGTGCCAGCAGCCCGCAAGGGACTCGAGAGACCCAGTACTTC
CDR3aa: CASSPQGTRETQYF
abundance: NA
v_gene: TRBV7-3
j_gene: TRBJ2-5
d_gene: NA

CDR3nt: TGTGCCAGCAGCTCAACCACGGACAGCTTCACAGATACGCAGTATTTT
CDR3aa: CASSSTTDSFTDTQYF
abundance: NA
v_gene: TRBV7-9
j_gene: TRBJ2-3
d_gene: NA

CDR3nt: TGCGCCAGCAGCCTTGTGGGACTAGCGGGTGATACGCAGTATTTT
CDR3aa: CASSLVGLAGDTQYF
abundance: NA
v_gene: TRBV4-1
j_gene: TRBJ2-3
d_gene: TRBD2

CDR3nt: TGTGCCAGCAGTTTCGACAGGGAAATCATTCAGTACTTC
CDR3aa: CASSFDREIIQYF
abundance: NA
v_gene: TRBV28
j_gene: TRBJ2-4
d_gene: TRBD1

CDR3nt: TGTGCCAGCTCGCCGGACAGGGCGTCTAACTATGGCTACACCTTC
CDR3aa: CASSPDRASNYGYTF
abundance: NA
v_gene: TRBV18
j_gene: TRBJ1-2
d_gene: TRBD1

CDR3nt: TGTGCCAGCAGTGCGACGGGACGGTCGAACACTGAAGCTTTCTTT
CDR3aa: CASSATGRSNTEAFF
abundance: NA
v_gene: TRBV9
j_gene: TRBJ1-1
d_gene: NA

CDR3nt: TGCAGCGTGGGATCGGGGGGAGGGTCCACAGATACGCAGTATTTT
CDR3aa: CSVGSGGGSTDTQYF
abundance: once
v_gene: TRBV29-1
j_gene: TRBJ2-3
d_gene: TRBD2

CDR3nt: TGTGCCAGCGTCGGCCAAGGGGATAGGTCACCCCTCCACTTT
CDR3aa: CASVGQGDRSPLHF
abundance: NA
v_gene: TRBV6-6
j_gene: TRBJ1-6
d_gene: NA

CDR3nt: TGTGCCAGCAGCGACACCGGGGAGCTGTTTTTT
CDR3aa: CASSDTGELFF
abundance: NA
v_gene: TRBV9
j_gene: TRBJ2-2
d_gene: NA

CDR3nt: TGTGCCAGTAGTACCCGACAACTTAACAATCAGCCCCAGCATTTT
CDR3aa: CASSTRQLNNQPQHF
abundance: NA
v_gene: TRBV19
j_gene: TRBJ1-5
d_gene: NA

CDR3nt: TGCGCCAGCAGCCAAGTTCAGGCGGAGGGGGTCAGCTCCTACAATGAGCAGTTCTTC
CDR3aa: CASSQVQAEGVSSYNEQFF
abundance: NA
v_gene: TRBV4-3
j_gene: TRBJ2-1
d_gene: NA

CDR3nt: TGTGCCAGCAGCCTAGGACTAGCGATGAGCTCCTACAATGAGCAGTTCTTC
CDR3aa: CASSLGLAMSSYNEQFF
abundance: NA
v_gene: TRBV6-2/TRBV6-3
j_gene: TRBJ2-1
d_gene: TRBD2

CDR3nt: TGTGCCAGCAGCTCACCACAGGGAACCGGGGCCAACGTCCTGACTTTC
CDR3aa: CASSSPQGTGANVLTF
abundance: NA
v_gene: TRBV9
j_gene: TRBJ2-6
d_gene: NA

CDR3nt: TGTGCCAGCAGCCTAGATAATCAGCCCCAGCATTTT
CDR3aa: CASSLDNQPQHF
abundance: NA
v_gene: TRBV7-4
j_gene: TRBJ1-5
d_gene: NA

CDR3nt: TGTGCCAGCAGCCAGGGGTGGGGGTATGGCTACACCTTC
CDR3aa: CASSQGWGYGYTF
abundance: once
v_gene: TRBV6-5
j_gene: TRBJ1-2
d_gene: NA

CDR3nt: TGCAGCGTGAGCCCCGGAGAGGGAAGGTTATCCGGGGAGCTGTTTTTT
CDR3aa: CSVSPGEGRLSGELFF
abundance: NA
v_gene: TRBV29-1
j_gene: TRBJ2-2
d_gene: NA

CDR3nt: TGTGCCAGCAGCCGACTCCGCGGGAGGGCCCACGAGCAGTACTTC
CDR3aa: CASSRLRGRAHEQYF
abundance: NA
v_gene: TRBV6-6
j_gene: TRBJ2-7
d_gene: TRBD2

CDR3nt: TGTGCCTGGAGTGTATCTTGGGGGGGTCAGCCCCAGCATTTT
CDR3aa: CAWSVSWGGQPQHF
abundance: NA
v_gene: TRBV30
j_gene: TRBJ1-5
d_gene: NA

CDR3nt: TGTGCCAGCAGTATCGACCCCGGGGAGACCCAGTACTTC
CDR3aa: CASSIDPGETQYF
abundance: few
v_gene: TRBV5-4
j_gene: TRBJ2-5
d_gene: NA

CDR3nt: TGTGCAAGTCGCCTACGGGACTCGGAATCTTGCTATGGCTACACCTTC
CDR3aa: CASRLRDSESCYGYTF
abundance: NA
v_gene: TRBV12-2
j_gene: TRBJ1-2
d_gene: NA

CDR3nt: TGTGCCAGCAGCATCACTTCGGCGTCGACAGAAAACACTGAAGCTTTCTTT
CDR3aa: CASSITSASTENTEAFF
abundance: NA
v_gene: TRBV7-3
j_gene: TRBJ1-1
d_gene: NA

CDR3nt: TGTGCCAGCAGCCAAGGGGACAGACTTAACTATGGCTACACCTTC
CDR3aa: CASSQGDRLNYGYTF
abundance: NA
v_gene: TRBV3-1/TRBV3-2
j_gene: TRBJ1-2
d_gene: TRBD1

CDR3nt: TGTGCCAGCAGGGGGACGGGCAATCAGCCCCAGCATTTT
CDR3aa: CASRGTGNQPQHF
abundance: NA
v_gene: TRBV12-3/TRBV12-4
j_gene: TRBJ1-5
d_gene: NA

CDR3nt: TGTGCCAGCAGCTCACTAGCGGGGGGCTCCTACGAGCAGTACTTC
CDR3aa: CASSSLAGGSYEQYF
abundance: NA
v_gene: TRBV7-2
j_gene: TRBJ2-7
d_gene: TRBD2

CDR3nt: NA
CDR3aa: CASSEALGTGNYGYTF
abundance: NA
v_gene: TRBV6-1
j_gene: TRBJ1-2
d_gene: NA

CDR3nt: TGTGCTAGTGGTTTAGCGGGACAGCTTGCCACTGAAGCTTTCTTT
CDR3aa: CASGLAGQLATEAFF
abundance: NA
v_gene: TRBV12-5
j_gene: TRBJ1-1
d_gene: TRBD1

CDR3nt: TGCGCCAGCAGCCAAGATTCAGCCGGTAACTATGGCTACACCTTC
CDR3aa: CASSQDSAGNYGYTF
abundance: NA
v_gene: TRBV4-3
j_gene: TRBJ1-2
d_gene: NA

CDR3nt: TGCGCCAGCAGCCAAGATGATGGCAGGGGGCGAAGCAATCAGCCCCAGCATTTT
CDR3aa: CASSQDDGRGRSNQPQHF
abundance: NA
v_gene: TRBV4-3
j_gene: TRBJ1-5
d_gene: TRBD1

CDR3nt: TGTGCCAGCAGCGCCTTCTCACTGAGGAACACTGAAGCTTTCTTT
CDR3aa: CASSAFSLRNTEAFF
abundance: NA
v_gene: TRBV5-6
j_gene: TRBJ1-1
d_gene: NA

CDR3nt: TGTGCCAGCAGCAGGGGGGGCGGGAGAGGAGAGACCCAGTACTTC
CDR3aa: CASSRGGGRGETQYF
abundance: NA
v_gene: TRBV6-5
j_gene: TRBJ2-5
d_gene: NA

CDR3nt: TGTGCCAGCAGCTTGGGGGGGAATAACAATGAGCAGTTCTTC
CDR3aa: CASSLGGNNNEQFF
abundance: NA
v_gene: TRBV7-2
j_gene: TRBJ2-1
d_gene: TRBD2

CDR3nt: TGTGCCAGCAGCCCGAGGGGGGGTGTTGTTTACAATGAGCAGTTCTTC
CDR3aa: CASSPRGGVVYNEQFF
abundance: once
v_gene: TRBV7-9
j_gene: TRBJ2-1
d_gene: NA

CDR3nt: TGTGCCTCCCCCCGGGGCGGCACAGATACGCAGTATTTT
CDR3aa: CASPRGGTDTQYF
abundance: NA
v_gene: TRBV30
j_gene: TRBJ2-3
d_gene: NA

CDR3nt: TGTGCCAGCAGGCTCCTCGGAGGCCAGGTATCTTACGAGCAGTACTTC
CDR3aa: CASRLLGGQVSYEQYF
abundance: once
v_gene: TRBV28
j_gene: TRBJ2-7
d_gene: NA

CDR3nt: TGTGCCAGCAGTTTTGTCGCCTTCTCGGAGCAGTTCTTC
CDR3aa: CASSFVAFSEQFF
abundance: NA
v_gene: TRBV27
j_gene: TRBJ2-1
d_gene: NA

CDR3nt: TGCGCCAGCAGCTTAGACTCAGGGGGCGCCTACGAGCAGTACTTC
CDR3aa: CASSLDSGGAYEQYF
abundance: few
v_gene: TRBV5-1
j_gene: TRBJ2-7
d_gene: TRBD1

CDR3nt: TGTGCCAGCAATTGGGGGGCCAGGGAGACCCAGTACTTC
CDR3aa: CASNWGARETQYF
abundance: NA
v_gene: TRBV28
j_gene: TRBJ2-5
d_gene: NA

CDR3nt: TGTGCCAGCAGTACAGAGGGACAGGGGGTGTATGGCTACACCTTC
CDR3aa: CASSTEGQGVYGYTF
abundance: NA
v_gene: TRBV6-4
j_gene: TRBJ1-2
d_gene: TRBD1

CDR3nt: TGTGCCATCAGTGAGTCCCGGGACAGCAGTGAAAAACTGTTTTTT
CDR3aa: CAISESRDSSEKLFF
abundance: once
v_gene: TRBV10-3
j_gene: TRBJ1-4
d_gene: TRBD1

CDR3nt: TGCAGCGTCTCCGAGACGGACAGCAAACAGCCCCAGCATTTT
CDR3aa: CSVSETDSKQPQHF
abundance: NA
v_gene: TRBV29-1
j_gene: TRBJ1-5
d_gene: NA

CDR3nt: TGTGCCAGCAGTTTAGGGGCAGATACGCAGTATTTT
CDR3aa: CASSLGADTQYF
abundance: NA
v_gene: TRBV6-2/TRBV6-3
j_gene: TRBJ2-3
d_gene: NA

CDR3nt: TGTGTCAGCAGCCCCTCCACGGTTGGGGGTCAGCCCCAGCATTTT
CDR3aa: CVSSPSTVGGQPQHF
abundance: NA
v_gene: TRBV3-1/TRBV3-2
j_gene: TRBJ1-5
d_gene: NA

CDR3nt: TGCGCCAGCAGCCAACTCACCGGGGGGCCCGCGTCCTACGAGCAGTACTTC
CDR3aa: CASSQLTGGPASYEQYF
abundance: NA
v_gene: TRBV4-1
j_gene: TRBJ2-7
d_gene: NA

CDR3nt: TGTGCCAGCAGCTCCCCGGGGGATATAACCGGGGAGCTGTTTTTT
CDR3aa: CASSSPGDITGELFF
abundance: NA
v_gene: TRBV7-9
j_gene: TRBJ2-2
d_gene: NA

CDR3nt: TGTGCCAGCAGCTCACCGACAGGCCTTAGCTATGGCTACACCTTC
CDR3aa: CASSSPTGLSYGYTF
abundance: NA
v_gene: TRBV9
j_gene: TRBJ1-2
d_gene: NA

CDR3nt: TGTGCCAGCAGCTCCCAGGGGGCGAGCAACTATGGCTACACCTTC
CDR3aa: CASSSQGASNYGYTF
abundance: NA
v_gene: TRBV7-3
j_gene: TRBJ1-2
d_gene: TRBD1